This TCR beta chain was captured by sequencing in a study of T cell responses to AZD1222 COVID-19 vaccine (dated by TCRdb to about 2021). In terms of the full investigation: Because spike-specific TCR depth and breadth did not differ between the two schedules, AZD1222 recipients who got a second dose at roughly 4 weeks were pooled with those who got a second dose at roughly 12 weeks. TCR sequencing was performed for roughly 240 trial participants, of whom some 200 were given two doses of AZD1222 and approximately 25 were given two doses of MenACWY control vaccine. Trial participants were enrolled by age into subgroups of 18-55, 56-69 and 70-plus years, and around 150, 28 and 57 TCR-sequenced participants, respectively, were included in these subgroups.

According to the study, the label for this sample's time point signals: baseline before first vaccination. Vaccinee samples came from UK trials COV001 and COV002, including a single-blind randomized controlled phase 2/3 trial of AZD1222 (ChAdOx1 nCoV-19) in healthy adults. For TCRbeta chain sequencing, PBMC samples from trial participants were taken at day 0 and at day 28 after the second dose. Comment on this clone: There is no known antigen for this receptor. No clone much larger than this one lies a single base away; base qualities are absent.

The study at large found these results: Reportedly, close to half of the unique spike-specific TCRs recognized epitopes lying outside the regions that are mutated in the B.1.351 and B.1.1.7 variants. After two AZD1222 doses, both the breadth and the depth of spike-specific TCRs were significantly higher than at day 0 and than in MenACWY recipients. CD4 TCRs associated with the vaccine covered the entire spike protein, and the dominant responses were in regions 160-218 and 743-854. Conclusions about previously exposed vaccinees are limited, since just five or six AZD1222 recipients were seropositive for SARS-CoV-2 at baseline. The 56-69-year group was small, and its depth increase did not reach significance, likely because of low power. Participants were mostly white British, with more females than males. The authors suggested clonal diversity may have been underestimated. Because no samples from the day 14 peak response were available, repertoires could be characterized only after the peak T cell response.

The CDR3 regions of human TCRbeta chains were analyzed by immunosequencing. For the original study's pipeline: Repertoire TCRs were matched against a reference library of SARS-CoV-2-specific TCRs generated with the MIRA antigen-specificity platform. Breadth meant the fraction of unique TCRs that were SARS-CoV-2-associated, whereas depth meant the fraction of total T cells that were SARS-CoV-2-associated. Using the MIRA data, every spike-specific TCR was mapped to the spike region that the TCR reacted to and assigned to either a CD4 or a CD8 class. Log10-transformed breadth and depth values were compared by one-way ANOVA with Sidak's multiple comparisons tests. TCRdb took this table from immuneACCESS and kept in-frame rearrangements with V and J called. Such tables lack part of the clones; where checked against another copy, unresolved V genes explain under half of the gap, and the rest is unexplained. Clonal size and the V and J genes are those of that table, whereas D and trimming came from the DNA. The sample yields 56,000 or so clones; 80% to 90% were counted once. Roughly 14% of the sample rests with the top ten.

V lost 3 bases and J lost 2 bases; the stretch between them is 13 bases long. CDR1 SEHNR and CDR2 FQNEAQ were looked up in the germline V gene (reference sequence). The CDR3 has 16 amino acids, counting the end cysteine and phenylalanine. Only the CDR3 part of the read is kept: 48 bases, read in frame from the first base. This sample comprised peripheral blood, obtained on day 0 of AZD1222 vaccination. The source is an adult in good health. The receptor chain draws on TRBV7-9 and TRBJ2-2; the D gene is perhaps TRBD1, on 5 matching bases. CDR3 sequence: CASSFPGQGNTGELFF. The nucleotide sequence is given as TGTGCCAGCAGCTTCCCAGGGCAAGGTAACACCGGGGAGCTGTTTTTT.